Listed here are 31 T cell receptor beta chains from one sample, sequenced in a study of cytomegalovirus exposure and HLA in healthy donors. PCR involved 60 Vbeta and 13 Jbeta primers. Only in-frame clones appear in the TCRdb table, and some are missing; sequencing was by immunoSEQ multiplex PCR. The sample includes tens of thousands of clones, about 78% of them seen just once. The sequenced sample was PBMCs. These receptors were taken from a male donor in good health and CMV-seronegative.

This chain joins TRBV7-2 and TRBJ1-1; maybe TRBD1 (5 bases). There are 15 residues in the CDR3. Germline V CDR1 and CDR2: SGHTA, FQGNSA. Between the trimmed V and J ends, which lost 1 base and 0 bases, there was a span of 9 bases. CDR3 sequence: CASSLGGRVNTEAFF. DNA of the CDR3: TGTGCCAGCAGCTTAGGTGGCAGGGTGAACACTGAAGCTTTCTTT.

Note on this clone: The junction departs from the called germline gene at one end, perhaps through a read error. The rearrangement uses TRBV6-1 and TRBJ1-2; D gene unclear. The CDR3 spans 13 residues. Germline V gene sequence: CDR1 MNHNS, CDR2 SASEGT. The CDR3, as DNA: TGTGCCAGCAGTGACAGATTAAACTATGGCTACCCCTTC. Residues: CASSDRLNYGYPF.

The CDR3 DNA reads TGTGCCAGCAGCTTAGATTTTTCCATGAACACTGAAGCTTTCTTT. Translating it yields CASSLDFSMNTEAFF. The chain joins TRBV11-2 to TRBJ1-1; D remains unclear. CDR1 and CDR2 from the germline V gene are SGHAT and FQNNGV. The CDR3 contains 15 residues. Trimming stripped 0 bases from V and 0 bases from J, with 8 bases between.

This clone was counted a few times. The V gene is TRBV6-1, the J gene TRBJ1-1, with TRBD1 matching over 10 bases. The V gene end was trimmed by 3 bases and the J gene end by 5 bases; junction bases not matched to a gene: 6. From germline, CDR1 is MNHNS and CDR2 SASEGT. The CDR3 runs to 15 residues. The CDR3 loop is CASSELGQGVTEAFF. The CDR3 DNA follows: TGTGCCAGCAGTGAGTTAGGACAGGGGGTAACTGAAGCTTTCTTT.

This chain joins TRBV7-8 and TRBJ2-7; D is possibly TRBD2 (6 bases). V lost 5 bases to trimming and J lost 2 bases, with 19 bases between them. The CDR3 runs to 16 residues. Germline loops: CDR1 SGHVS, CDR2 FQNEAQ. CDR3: CASSPSGRASTYEQYF. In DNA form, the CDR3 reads TGTGCCAGCAGCCCGAGCGGGCGGGCATCAACCTACGAGCAGTACTTC.

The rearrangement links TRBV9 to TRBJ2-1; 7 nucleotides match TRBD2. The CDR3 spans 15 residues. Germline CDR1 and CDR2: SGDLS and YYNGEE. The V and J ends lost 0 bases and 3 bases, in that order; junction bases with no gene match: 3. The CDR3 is CASSVGSGVYNEQFF. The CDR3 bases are TGTGCCAGCAGCGTAGGGAGCGGGGTCTACAATGAGCAGTTCTTC.

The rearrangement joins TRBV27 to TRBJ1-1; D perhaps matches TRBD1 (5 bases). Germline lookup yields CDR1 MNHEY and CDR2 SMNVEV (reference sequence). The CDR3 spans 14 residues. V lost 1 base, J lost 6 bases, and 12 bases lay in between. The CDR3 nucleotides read TGTGCCAGCAGTTTATTGTCCAGGGTCTCTGAAGCTTTCTTT. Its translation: CASSLLSRVSEAFF.

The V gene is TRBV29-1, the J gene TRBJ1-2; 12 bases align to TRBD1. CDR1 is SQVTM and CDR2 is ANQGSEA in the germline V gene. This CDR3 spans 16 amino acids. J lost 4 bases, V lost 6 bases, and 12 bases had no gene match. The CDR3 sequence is CSVEPGQGARGYGYTF. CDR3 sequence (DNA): TGCAGCGTCGAACCGGGACAGGGGGCGCGCGGCTATGGCTACACCTTC.

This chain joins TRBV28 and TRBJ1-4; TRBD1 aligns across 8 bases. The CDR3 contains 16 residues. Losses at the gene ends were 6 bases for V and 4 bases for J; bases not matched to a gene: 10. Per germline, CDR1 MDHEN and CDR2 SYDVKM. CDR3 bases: TGTGCCAGCAGGAAGACAGGGGCGAGATATAATGAAAAACTGTTTTTT. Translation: CASRKTGARYNEKLFF.

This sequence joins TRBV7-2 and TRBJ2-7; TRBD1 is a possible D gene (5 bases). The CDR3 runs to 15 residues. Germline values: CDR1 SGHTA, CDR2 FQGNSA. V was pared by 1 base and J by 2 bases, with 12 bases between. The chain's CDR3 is CASSLENRSPYEQYF. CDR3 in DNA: TGTGCCAGCAGCTTAGAGAACAGGAGCCCCTACGAGCAGTACTTC.

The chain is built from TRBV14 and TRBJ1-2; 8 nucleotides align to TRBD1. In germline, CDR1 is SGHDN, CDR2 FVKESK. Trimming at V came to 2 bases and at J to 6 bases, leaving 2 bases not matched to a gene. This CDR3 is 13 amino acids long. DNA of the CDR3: TGTGCCAGCAGCCAAACAGGGGGGGATGGCTACACCTTC. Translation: CASSQTGGDGYTF.

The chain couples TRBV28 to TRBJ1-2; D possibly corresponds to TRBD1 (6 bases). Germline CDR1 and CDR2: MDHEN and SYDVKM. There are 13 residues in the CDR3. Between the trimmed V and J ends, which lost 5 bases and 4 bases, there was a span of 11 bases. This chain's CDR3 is CASSVGTPYGYTF. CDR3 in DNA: TGTGCCAGCAGTGTCGGGACACCCTATGGCTACACCTTC.

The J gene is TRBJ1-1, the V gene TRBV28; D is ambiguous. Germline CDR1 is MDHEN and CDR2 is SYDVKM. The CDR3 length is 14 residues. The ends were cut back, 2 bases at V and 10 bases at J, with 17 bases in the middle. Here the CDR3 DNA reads TGTGCCAGCAGTTTAGTGACAATGCTGGCTGGAGCTTTCTTT. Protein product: CASSLVTMLAGAFF. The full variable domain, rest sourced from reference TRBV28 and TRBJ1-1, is DVKVTQSSRYLVKRTGEKVFLECVQDMDHENMFWYRQDPGLGLRLIYFSYDVKMKEKGDIPEGYSVSREKKERFSLILESASTNQTSMYLCASSLVTMLAGAFFGQGTRLTVV.

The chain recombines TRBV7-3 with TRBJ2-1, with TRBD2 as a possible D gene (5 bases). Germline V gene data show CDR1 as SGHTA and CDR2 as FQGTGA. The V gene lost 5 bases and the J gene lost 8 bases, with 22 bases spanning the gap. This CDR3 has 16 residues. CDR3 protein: CASSIRFSSRLDEQFF. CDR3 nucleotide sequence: TGTGCCAGCAGCATAAGGTTCTCTAGCCGCCTCGATGAGCAGTTCTTC.

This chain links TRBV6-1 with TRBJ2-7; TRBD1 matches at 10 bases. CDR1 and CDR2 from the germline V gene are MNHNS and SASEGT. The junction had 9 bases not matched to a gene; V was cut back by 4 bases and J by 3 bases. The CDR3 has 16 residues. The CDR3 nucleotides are TGTGCCAGCAGTGTAGAACACGACAGGGGGCTCTACGAGCAGTACTTC. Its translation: CASSVEHDRGLYEQYF.

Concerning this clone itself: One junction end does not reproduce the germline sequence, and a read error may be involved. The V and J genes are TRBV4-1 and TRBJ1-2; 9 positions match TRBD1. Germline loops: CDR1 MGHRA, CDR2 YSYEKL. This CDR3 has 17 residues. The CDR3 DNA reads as TGCGCCAGCAGCCACTTACAGGGGGCGCCGGCTAACTATGGCTACCCCTTC. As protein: CASSHLQGAPANYGYPF.

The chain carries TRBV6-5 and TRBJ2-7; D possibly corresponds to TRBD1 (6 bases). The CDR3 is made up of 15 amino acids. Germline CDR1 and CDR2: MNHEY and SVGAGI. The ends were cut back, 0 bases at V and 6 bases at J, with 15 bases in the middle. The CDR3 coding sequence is TGTGCCAGCAGTTACTCCGAACGGGTAGGGGGCGAGCAGTACTTC. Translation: CASSYSERVGGEQYF.

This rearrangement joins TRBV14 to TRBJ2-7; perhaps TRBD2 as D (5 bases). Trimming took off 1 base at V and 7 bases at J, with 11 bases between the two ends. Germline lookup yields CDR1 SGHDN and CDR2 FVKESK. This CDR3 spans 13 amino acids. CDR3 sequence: CASSQAPSGEQYF. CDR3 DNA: TGTGCCAGCAGCCAAGCCCCGTCGGGGGAGCAGTACTTC.

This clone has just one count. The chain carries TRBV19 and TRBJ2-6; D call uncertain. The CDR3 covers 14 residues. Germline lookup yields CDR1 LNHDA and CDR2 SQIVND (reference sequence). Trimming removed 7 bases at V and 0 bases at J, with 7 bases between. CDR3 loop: CASTGGSGANVLTF. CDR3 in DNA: TGTGCCAGTACTGGCGGCTCTGGGGCCAACGTCCTGACTTTC.

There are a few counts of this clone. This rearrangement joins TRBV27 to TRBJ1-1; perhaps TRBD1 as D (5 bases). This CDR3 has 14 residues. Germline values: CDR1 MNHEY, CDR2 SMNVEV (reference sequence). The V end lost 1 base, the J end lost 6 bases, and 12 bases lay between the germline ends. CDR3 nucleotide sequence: TGTGCCAGCAGTTTATACAGGTCCTCGCCTGAAGCTTTCTTT. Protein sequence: CASSLYRSSPEAFF.

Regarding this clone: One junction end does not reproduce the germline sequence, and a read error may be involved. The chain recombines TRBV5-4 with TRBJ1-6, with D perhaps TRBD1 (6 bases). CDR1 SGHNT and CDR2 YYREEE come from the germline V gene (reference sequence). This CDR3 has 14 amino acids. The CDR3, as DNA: TGTGCCAGCAGCCAGAAGACAGGTCAGTCACCCCTCAACTTT. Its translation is CASSQKTGQSPLNF.

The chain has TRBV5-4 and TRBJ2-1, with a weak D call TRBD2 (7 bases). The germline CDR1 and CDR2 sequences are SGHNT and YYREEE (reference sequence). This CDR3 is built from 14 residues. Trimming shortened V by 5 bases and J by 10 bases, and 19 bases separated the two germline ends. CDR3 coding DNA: TGTGCCAGCAGTCGGCCCGGGGGGCAGATGGAGCAGTTCTTC. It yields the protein CASSRPGGQMEQFF.

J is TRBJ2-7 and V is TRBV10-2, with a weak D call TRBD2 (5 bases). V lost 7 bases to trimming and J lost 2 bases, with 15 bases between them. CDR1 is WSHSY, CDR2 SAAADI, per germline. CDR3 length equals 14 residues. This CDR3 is CASKRTLDPYEQYF. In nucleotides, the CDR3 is TGCGCCAGCAAGAGGACTTTAGATCCCTACGAGCAGTACTTC.

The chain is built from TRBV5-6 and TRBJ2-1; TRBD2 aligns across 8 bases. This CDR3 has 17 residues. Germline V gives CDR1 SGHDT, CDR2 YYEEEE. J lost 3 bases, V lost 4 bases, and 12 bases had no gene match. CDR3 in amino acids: CASSPGFGGALYNEQFF. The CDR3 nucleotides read TGTGCCAGCAGCCCGGGCTTCGGGGGGGCCCTCTACAATGAGCAGTTCTTC.

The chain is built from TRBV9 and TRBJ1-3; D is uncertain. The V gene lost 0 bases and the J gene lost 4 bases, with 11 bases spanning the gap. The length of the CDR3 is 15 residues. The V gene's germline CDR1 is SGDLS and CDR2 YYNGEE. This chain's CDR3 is CASSVVEGAGNTIYF. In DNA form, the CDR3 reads TGTGCCAGCAGCGTAGTTGAGGGAGCAGGAAACACCATATATTTT. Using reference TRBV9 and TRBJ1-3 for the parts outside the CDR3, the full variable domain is DSGVTQTPKHLITATGQRVTLRCSPRSGDLSVYWYQQSLDQGLQFLIQYYNGEERAKGNILERFSAQQFPDLHSELNLSSLELGDSALYFCASSVVEGAGNTIYFGEGSWLTVV.

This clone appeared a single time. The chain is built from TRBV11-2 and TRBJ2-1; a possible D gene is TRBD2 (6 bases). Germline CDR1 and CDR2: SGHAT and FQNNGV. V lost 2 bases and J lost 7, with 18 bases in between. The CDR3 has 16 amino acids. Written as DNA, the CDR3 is TGTGCCAGCAGCTTATTCGGGGGTTTGTATTTTAATGAGCAGTTCTTC. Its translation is CASSLFGGLYFNEQFF.

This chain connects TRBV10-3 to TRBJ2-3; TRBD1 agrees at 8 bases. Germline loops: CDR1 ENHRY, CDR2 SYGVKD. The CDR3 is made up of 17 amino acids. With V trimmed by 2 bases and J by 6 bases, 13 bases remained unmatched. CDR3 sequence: CAISEQGANHPTDTQYF. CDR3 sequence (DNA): TGTGCCATCAGTGAGCAGGGGGCTAACCACCCCACTGATACGCAGTATTTT.

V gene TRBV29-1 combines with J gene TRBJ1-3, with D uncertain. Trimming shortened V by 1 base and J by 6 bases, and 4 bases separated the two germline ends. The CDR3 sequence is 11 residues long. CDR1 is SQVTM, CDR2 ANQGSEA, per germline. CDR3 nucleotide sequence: TGCAGCGTTGAAGGCGTAAACACCATATATTTT. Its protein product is CSVEGVNTIYF.

CDR3 region: CASSVPGLAGRNEQFF. CDR3 nucleotides: TGTGCCAGCAGCGTACCCGGACTAGCGGGGAGGAATGAGCAGTTCTTC. The V gene is TRBV9, the J gene TRBJ2-1; 12 positions agree with TRBD2. This CDR3 contains 16 residues. The junction had 6 bases not matched to a gene; V was cut back by 1 base and J by 7 bases. Germline loops: CDR1 SGDLS, CDR2 YYNGEE.

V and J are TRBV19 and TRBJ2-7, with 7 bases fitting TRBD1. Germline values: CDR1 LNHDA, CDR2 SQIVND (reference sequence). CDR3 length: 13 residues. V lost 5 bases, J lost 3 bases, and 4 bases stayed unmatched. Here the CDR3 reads CASSGGQNYEQYF. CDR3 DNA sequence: TGTGCCAGTAGTGGGGGACAGAACTACGAGCAGTACTTC.

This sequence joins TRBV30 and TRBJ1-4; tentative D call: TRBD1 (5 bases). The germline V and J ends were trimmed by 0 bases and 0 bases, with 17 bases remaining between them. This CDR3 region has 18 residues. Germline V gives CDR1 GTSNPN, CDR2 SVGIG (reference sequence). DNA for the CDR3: TGTGCCTGGAGTGTAGGGGCCTCAACGAAGGCAACTAATGAAAAACTGTTTTTT. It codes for CAWSVGASTKATNEKLFF.